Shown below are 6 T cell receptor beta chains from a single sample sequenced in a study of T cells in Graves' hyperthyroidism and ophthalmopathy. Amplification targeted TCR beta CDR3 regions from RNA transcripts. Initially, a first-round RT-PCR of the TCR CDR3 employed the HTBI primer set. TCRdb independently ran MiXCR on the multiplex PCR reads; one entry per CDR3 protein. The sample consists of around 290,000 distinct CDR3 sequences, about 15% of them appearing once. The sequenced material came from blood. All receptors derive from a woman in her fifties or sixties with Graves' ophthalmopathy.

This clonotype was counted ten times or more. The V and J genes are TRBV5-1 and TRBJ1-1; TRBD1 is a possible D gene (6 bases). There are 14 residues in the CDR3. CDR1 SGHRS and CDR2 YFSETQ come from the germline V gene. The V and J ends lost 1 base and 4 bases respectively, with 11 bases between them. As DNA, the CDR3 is TGCGCCAGCAGCTTGAGACAGGCGCCCACTGAAGCTTTCTTT. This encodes CASSLRQAPTEAFF.

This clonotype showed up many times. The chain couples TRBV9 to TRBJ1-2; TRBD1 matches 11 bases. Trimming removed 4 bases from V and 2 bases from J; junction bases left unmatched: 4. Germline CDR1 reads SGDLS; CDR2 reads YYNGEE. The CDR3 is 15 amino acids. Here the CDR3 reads CASSPRDRGNYGYTF. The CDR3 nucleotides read TGTGCCAGCAGCCCGAGGGACAGGGGGAACTATGGCTACACCTTC.

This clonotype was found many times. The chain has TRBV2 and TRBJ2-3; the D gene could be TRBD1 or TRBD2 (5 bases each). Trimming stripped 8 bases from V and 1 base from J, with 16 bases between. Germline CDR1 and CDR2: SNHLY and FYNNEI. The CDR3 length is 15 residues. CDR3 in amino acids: CASQNAVGGTDTQYF. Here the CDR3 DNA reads TGTGCCAGCCAGAACGCTGTGGGGGGCACAGATACGCAGTATTTT.

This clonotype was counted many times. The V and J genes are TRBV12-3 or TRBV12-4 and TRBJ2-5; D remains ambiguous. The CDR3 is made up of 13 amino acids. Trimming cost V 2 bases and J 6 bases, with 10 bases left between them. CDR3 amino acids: CASSLSDRQTQYF. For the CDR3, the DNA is TGTGCCAGCAGTTTATCGGACCGTCAGACCCAGTACTTC.

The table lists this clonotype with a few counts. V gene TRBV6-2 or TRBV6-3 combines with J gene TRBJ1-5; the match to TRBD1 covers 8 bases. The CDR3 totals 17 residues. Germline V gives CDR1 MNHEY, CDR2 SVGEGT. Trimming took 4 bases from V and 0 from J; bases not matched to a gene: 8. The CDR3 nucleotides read TGTGCCAGCAGTTCTGGTCCGGACAGGGCTAGCAATCAGCCCCAGCATTTT. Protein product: CASSSGPDRASNQPQHF.

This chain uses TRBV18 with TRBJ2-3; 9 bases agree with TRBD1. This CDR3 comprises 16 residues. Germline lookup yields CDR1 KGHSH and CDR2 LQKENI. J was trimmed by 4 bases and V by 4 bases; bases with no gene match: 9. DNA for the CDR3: TGTGCCAGCTCACTACTGTGGGGACAGGGTGCAGATACGCAGTATTTT. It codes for CASSLLWGQGADTQYF.